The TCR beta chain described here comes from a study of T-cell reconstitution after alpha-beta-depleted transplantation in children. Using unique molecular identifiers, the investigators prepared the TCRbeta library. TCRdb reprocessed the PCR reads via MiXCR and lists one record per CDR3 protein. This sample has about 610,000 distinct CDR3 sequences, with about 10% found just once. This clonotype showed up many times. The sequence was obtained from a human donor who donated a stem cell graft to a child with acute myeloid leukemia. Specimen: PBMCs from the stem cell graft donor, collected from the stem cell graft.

For the CDR3, the DNA is TGTGCCAGCAGTCTACGGACCCAAGAGACCCAGTACTTC. Its translation is CASSLRTQETQYF. The J gene is TRBJ2-5, the V gene TRBV27; D remains ambiguous. The length of the CDR3 is 13 residues. Trimming took 5 bases from V and 1 from J, leaving 8 bases between them. CDR1 is MNHEY and CDR2 is SMNVEV in the germline V gene (reference sequence).